These 32 T cell receptor beta chains were all obtained from the same sample, sequenced in a study of blood T cell repertoires in COVID-19. TCRdb keeps only in-frame clones here, not all; method: immunoSEQ multiplex PCR. Among around 42,000 clones listed, around 89% were seen once. Sequenced material: peripheral blood. Every receptor here comes from a man aged 30-40 years with active or convalescent COVID-19.

This clone has only one observation. The chain uses TRBV7-9 and TRBJ1-1; D possibly corresponds to TRBD1 (6 bases). This CDR3 has 14 amino acids. Germline CDR1 and CDR2: SEHNR and FQNEAQ (reference sequence). The ends were cut back, 6 bases at V and 2 bases at J, with 13 bases in the middle. CDR3: CASRVGQINTEAFF. The CDR3 DNA reads as TGTGCCAGCAGGGTCGGACAGATCAACACTGAAGCTTTCTTT.

This clone is a singleton in its sample. V usage is TRBV27 and J usage is TRBJ1-5; 7 bases match TRBD1. The CDR3 spans 15 residues. The germline V gene has CDR1 MNHEY and CDR2 SMNVEV (reference sequence). Germline trimming cut 3 bases from V and 2 bases from J; bases unmatched to any gene: 4. CDR3 bases: TGTGCCAGCAGTTTTACAGGGGCGCGCAATCAGCCCCAGCATTTT. Encoded protein: CASSFTGARNQPQHF.

The rearrangement uses TRBV14 and TRBJ2-5, with 7 bases that match TRBD2. Losses at the gene ends were 6 bases for V and 2 bases for J; bases not matched to a gene: 9. Germline V lookup: CDR1 SGHDN, CDR2 FVKESK. The CDR3 has 15 residues. CDR3 protein: CASRPSGAVQETQYF. In nucleotides, the CDR3 is TGTGCCAGCAGACCTAGCGGAGCTGTACAAGAGACCCAGTACTTC.

The rearrangement joins TRBV29-1 to TRBJ1-1, with D tentatively TRBD1 (6 bases). Germline CDR1 is SQVTM and CDR2 is ANQGSEA. Deletions cut 3 bases from V and 2 bases from J, with 10 bases between. This CDR3 is 13 amino acids long. The DNA of the CDR3 is TGCAGCGTTGATAGCAGGGGTAACACTGAAGCTTTCTTT. It codes for CSVDSRGNTEAFF.

The J gene is TRBJ2-2, the V gene TRBV24-1, with 7 positions matching TRBD2. Germline lookup yields CDR1 KGHDR and CDR2 SFDVKD. The CDR3 has 13 amino acids. The J segment lost 6 bases and the V segment lost 4 bases, leaving 1 base of the junction unmatched. The CDR3 DNA reads as TGTGCCACCAGTGAGGGGGGGGCCGGGGAGCTGTTTTTT. This sequence encodes CATSEGGAGELFF.

In its sample, this clone was seen once. The chain links TRBV10-1 to TRBJ2-7, with D tentatively TRBD1 (6 bases). CDR3 size: 13 residues. Germline V gene sequence: CDR1 WNHNN, CDR2 SYGVQD (reference sequence). Trimming stripped 5 bases from V and 1 base from J, with 9 bases between. This CDR3 reads CASSRDISYEQYF. For the CDR3, the DNA is TGCGCCAGCAGTCGGGACATTTCCTACGAGCAGTACTTC.

The chain couples TRBV4-1 to TRBJ1-2, with 7 bases matching TRBD1. Losses at the gene ends were 0 bases for V and 1 base for J; bases not matched to a gene: 5. The CDR3 runs 16 residues. Looked up from germline, CDR1 is MGHRA and CDR2 is YSYEKL. CDR3 in DNA: TGCGCCAGCAGCCAAGAAGCGGACAGGTATAACTATGGCTACACCTTC. Translating it yields CASSQEADRYNYGYTF.

J is TRBJ2-4 and V is TRBV3-1 (or the pseudogene TRBV3-2); 8 bases map to TRBD1. J lost 6 bases, V lost 3 bases, and 4 bases had no gene match. Germline V CDR1 and CDR2: LGHDT, YNNKEL (reference sequence). CDR3 size: 14 residues. The CDR3 spells CASSQGQVVNIQYF. The CDR3 DNA reads as TGTGCCAGCAGCCAGGGACAGGTAGTAAACATTCAGTACTTC.

This clone came up once. The V gene is TRBV5-5, the J gene TRBJ2-5; D may be TRBD1 (5 bases). CDR1 and CDR2 from the germline V gene are SGHKS and YYEKEE (reference sequence). The CDR3 contains 13 residues. The V end lost 2 bases, the J end lost 3 bases, and 8 bases lay between the germline ends. In DNA, the CDR3 is TGTGCCAGCAGCTTCACAGGAGAAGAGACCCAGTACTTC. The encoded protein is CASSFTGEETQYF. Full variable domain (rest looked up from reference TRBV5-5 and TRBJ2-5): DAGVTQSPTHLIKTRGQQVTLRCSPISGHKSVSWYQQVLGQGPQFIFQYYEKEERGRGNFPDRFSARQFPNYSSELNVNALLLGDSALYLCASSFTGEETQYFGPGTRLLVL.

This clone was observed a handful of times. The V gene is TRBV9, the J gene TRBJ2-2, with 12 bases that match TRBD2. CDR3 size: 16 residues. Germline CDR1 reads SGDLS; CDR2 reads YYNGEE. Trimming removed 7 bases from V and 5 bases from J; junction bases left unmatched: 9. CDR3 sequence: CASEPGLAGETGELFF. DNA of the CDR3: TGTGCCAGCGAACCGGGACTAGCGGGTGAAACCGGGGAGCTGTTTTTT.

This chain uses TRBV24-1 with TRBJ1-1, with 7 bases lining up with TRBD1. The V segment lost 2 bases and the J segment 5 bases; nucleotides outside the gene matches: 4. Looked up from germline, CDR1 is KGHDR and CDR2 is SFDVKD. The CDR3 spans 14 residues. As DNA, the CDR3 is TGTGCCACCAGTGATTCAGGGGGGCGGACTGAAGCTTTCTTT. Translation: CATSDSGGRTEAFF.

The DNA of the CDR3 is TGTGCCAGCAGCCCCAGGACAGCCAAGGGCGGGGAGCTGTTTTTT. Its translation is CASSPRTAKGGELFF. The chain recombines TRBV6-5 with TRBJ2-2, with D perhaps matching TRBD1 (6 bases). Per germline, CDR1 MNHEY and CDR2 SVGAGI. This CDR3 contains 15 residues. The V end lost 6 bases, the J end lost 7 bases, and 18 bases lay between the germline ends.

The rearrangement links TRBV13 to TRBJ2-3; a possible D gene is TRBD2 (6 bases). CDR1 is PRHDT, CDR2 FYEKMQ, per germline (reference sequence). V lost 5 bases and J 0 bases, leaving 9 bases between the germline ends. CDR3 length: 14 amino acids. The CDR3 bases are TGTGCCAGCAGCCTGGGGACTAGCACAGATACGCAGTATTTT. Encoded protein: CASSLGTSTDTQYF. The complete variable domain, with remaining parts taken from reference TRBV13 and TRBJ2-3, reads AAGVIQSPRHLIKEKRETATLKCYPIPRHDTVYWYQQGPGQDPQFLISFYEKMQSDKGSIPDRFSAQQFSDYHSELNMSSLELGDSALYFCASSLGTSTDTQYFGPGTRLTVL.

The chain uses TRBV3-1 (or the pseudogene TRBV3-2) and TRBJ2-3, with D perhaps matching TRBD2 (5 bases). V lost 8 bases, J lost 2 bases, and 26 bases lay in between. The germline gives CDR1 LGHDT, CDR2 YNNKEL (reference sequence). CDR3 length: 18 amino acids. The DNA for the CDR3 is TGTGCCAGCCGTCCGGGGAGCGGAAGCCAACCTCACACAGATACGCAGTATTTT. Amino acids: CASRPGSGSQPHTDTQYF.

The rearrangement links TRBV5-5 to TRBJ2-2, with 9 bases matching TRBD1. The V segment lost 3 bases and the J segment 5 bases; nucleotides outside the gene matches: 11. CDR3 length equals 17 residues. The germline V gene encodes CDR1 SGHKS and CDR2 YYEKEE (reference sequence). This chain's CDR3 is CASSSRAGQGSTGELFF. The CDR3 DNA is TGTGCCAGCAGCTCCCGGGCGGGACAGGGTTCGACCGGGGAGCTGTTTTTT.

The chain uses TRBV27 and TRBJ2-1; D remains ambiguous. Germline-derived CDR1 and CDR2 are MNHEY and SMNVEV (reference sequence). V was shortened by 6 bases and J by 5 bases, with 14 bases between the two germline ends. CDR3 length: 14 amino acids. CDR3 nucleotides: TGTGCCAGCAGGAGAAGTTCTTCCCACAATGAGCAGTTCTTC. This encodes CASRRSSSHNEQFF.

This chain links TRBV19 with TRBJ1-5, with 9 nucleotides matching TRBD1. Trimming cost V 0 bases and J 5 bases; bases outside gene matches: 5. Germline V gives CDR1 LNHDA, CDR2 SQIVND (reference sequence). The CDR3 is 16 amino acids. The CDR3 nucleotides read TGTGCCAGTAGTATAGACGCGGGACAGGGATATCAGCCCCAGCATTTT. Translation: CASSIDAGQGYQPQHF.

This CDR3 is CASSLVLAGGTSDTQYF. Written as DNA, the CDR3 is TGCGCCAGCAGCTTGGTTCTAGCGGGGGGGACCTCAGATACGCAGTATTTT. The chain uses TRBV5-1 and TRBJ2-3; TRBD2 aligns across 12 bases. This CDR3 is 17 amino acids long. Trimming cost V 0 bases and J 4 bases; bases outside gene matches: 6. Germline CDR1 and CDR2: SGHRS and YFSETQ.

This chain joins TRBV3-1 (or the pseudogene TRBV3-2) and TRBJ2-1, with unresolved D. The CDR3 is 14 amino acids. Trimming took off 4 bases at V and 8 bases at J, with 15 bases between the two ends. Germline V gene data show CDR1 as LGHDT and CDR2 as YNNKEL (reference sequence). For the CDR3, the DNA is TGTGCCAGCAGCCCCTCCGTCTCTAAACATGAGCAGTTCTTC. It encodes CASSPSVSKHEQFF.

The chain is built from TRBV7-9 and TRBJ2-5, with D tentatively TRBD2 (6 bases). CDR1 SEHNR and CDR2 FQNEAQ come from the germline V gene (reference sequence). The CDR3 has 15 amino acids. The germline V and J ends were trimmed by 5 bases and 0 bases, with 13 bases remaining between them. The CDR3 sequence is CASSPGTAYQETQYF. The CDR3, as DNA: TGTGCCAGCAGCCCTGGGACTGCGTACCAAGAGACCCAGTACTTC.

The chain uses TRBV18 and TRBJ2-7; tentatively, D is TRBD2 (6 bases). The CDR3 runs to 14 residues. Between the trimmed V and J ends, which lost 3 bases and 0 bases, there was a span of 9 bases. Germline loops: CDR1 KGHSH, CDR2 LQKENI. The CDR3 bases are TGTGCCAGCTCACCGGGACTTGGCTCCTACGAGCAGTACTTC. The encoded protein is CASSPGLGSYEQYF.

By sample share, this clone is medium-sized. The chain combines TRBV9 with TRBJ2-1, with D perhaps matching TRBD2 (5 bases). This CDR3 has 15 amino acids. Trimming shortened V by 3 bases and J by 7 bases, and 17 bases separated the two germline ends. Germline V CDR1 and CDR2: SGDLS, YYNGEE. DNA for the CDR3: TGTGCCAGCAGCGATGCGGGCGCTAGGGAGAATGAGCAGTTCTTC. Amino acids: CASSDAGARENEQFF.

The chain carries TRBV19 and TRBJ1-2; tentative D call: TRBD1 (5 bases). Germline V lookup: CDR1 LNHDA, CDR2 SQIVND (reference sequence). The CDR3 is 14 amino acids. Trimming pared 6 bases from V and 4 bases from J, leaving 15 bases between. CDR3 in amino acids: CASSAREVSYGYTF. CDR3 nucleotide sequence: TGTGCCAGTAGCGCCAGGGAAGTGTCCTATGGCTACACCTTC.

The CDR3 here is CASWGVGNTIYF. The CDR3 nucleotides are TGTGCTAGTTGGGGCGTAGGAAACACCATATATTTT. The chain carries TRBV12-5 and TRBJ1-3; D may be TRBD1 (5 bases). The CDR3 contains 12 residues. V was trimmed by 8 bases and J by 4 bases, leaving 9 bases between them. Germline CDR1 and CDR2: LGHNT and FRNRAP.

The rearrangement joins TRBV21-1 to TRBJ1-1. TRBV21-1 is an annotated pseudogene. CDR3 size: 15 residues. The CDR3 reads CASSKRESMNTEAFF. The CDR3 nucleotides read TGTGCCAGCAGCAAAAGGGAGTCAATGAACACTGAAGCTTTCTTT.

The gene calls are TRBV11-3 and TRBJ2-1; D not resolved. CDR1 SGHNT and CDR2 YENEEA come from the germline V gene. Trimming took 4 bases from V and 5 from J, leaving 12 bases between them. The length of the CDR3 is 14 residues. The CDR3 reads CASSSRPENNEQFF. The CDR3 DNA sequence: TGTGCCAGCAGCTCGCGGCCGGAAAACAATGAGCAGTTCTTC.

The V call is TRBV18, the J call TRBJ2-5, with D unclear. Per the germline V gene, CDR1 is KGHSH and CDR2 is LQKENI. Trimming shortened V by 5 bases and J by 2 bases, and 3 bases separated the two germline ends. The CDR3 runs to 11 residues. Here the CDR3 DNA reads TGTGCCAGCTCATCACAAGAGACCCAGTACTTC. It translates to CASSSQETQYF.

The gene calls are TRBV6-1 and TRBJ2-2; D perhaps matches TRBD1 (6 bases). This CDR3 is built from 16 residues. Trimming cost V 2 bases and J 5 bases, with 15 bases left between them. The V gene's germline CDR1 is MNHNS and CDR2 SASEGT. The DNA of the CDR3 is TGTGCCAGCAGTGAACTAAGGGCAGGGGCGACCGGGGAGCTGTTTTTT. It encodes CASSELRAGATGELFF.

The chain has TRBV4-1 and TRBJ2-7; 7 bases map to TRBD2. Germline trimming cut 1 base from V and 4 bases from J; bases unmatched to any gene: 10. Germline assignment: CDR1 MGHRA and CDR2 YSYEKL. This CDR3 region has 16 residues. CDR3 region: CASSQGVPGRGYEQYF. The CDR3 DNA reads TGCGCCAGCAGCCAAGGAGTTCCGGGGCGGGGGTACGAGCAGTACTTC.

This chain uses TRBV7-9 with TRBJ2-1; TRBD2 matches 11 bases. Germline V gene sequence: CDR1 SEHNR, CDR2 FQNEAQ (reference sequence). This CDR3 is built from 15 residues. The ends lost 5 bases at V and 8 bases at J; junction bases unmatched: 8. CDR3 sequence: CASSISGGARDEQFF. The CDR3 bases are TGTGCCAGCAGCATTAGCGGGGGGGCTAGGGATGAGCAGTTCTTC.

This clone appeared a single time. DNA of the CDR3: TGCGCCAGCAGTGACCGACAGGGGAGAGAGACCCAGTACTTC. Protein sequence: CASSDRQGRETQYF. The chain employs TRBV10-2 and TRBJ2-5; 8 bases align to TRBD1. The ends lost 3 bases at V and 4 bases at J; junction bases unmatched: 4. The germline CDR1 and CDR2 sequences are WSHSY and SAAADI. The CDR3 has 14 residues.

The rearrangement uses TRBV11-2 and TRBJ2-5; D is possibly TRBD2 (7 bases). Deletions cut 7 bases from V and 4 bases from J, with 16 bases between. This CDR3 comprises 14 residues. Looked up from germline, CDR1 is SGHAT and CDR2 is FQNNGV. The CDR3 DNA reads TGTGCCAGCACCCTAGGAGGGGGGGCAGAGACCCAGTACTTC. Protein sequence: CASTLGGGAETQYF.